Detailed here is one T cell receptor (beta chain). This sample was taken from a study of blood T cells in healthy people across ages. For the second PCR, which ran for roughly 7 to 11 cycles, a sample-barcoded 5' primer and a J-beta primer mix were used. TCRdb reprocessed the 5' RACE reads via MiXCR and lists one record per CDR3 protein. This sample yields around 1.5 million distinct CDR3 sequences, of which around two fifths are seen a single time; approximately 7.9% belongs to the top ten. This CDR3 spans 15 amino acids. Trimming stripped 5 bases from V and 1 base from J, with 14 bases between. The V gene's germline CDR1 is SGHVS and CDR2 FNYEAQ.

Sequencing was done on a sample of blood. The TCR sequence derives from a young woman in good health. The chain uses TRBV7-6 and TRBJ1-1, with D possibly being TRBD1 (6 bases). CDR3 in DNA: TGTGCCAGCAGCAAATTCACAGGGCGGAACACTGAAGCTTTCTTT. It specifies CASSKFTGRNTEAFF.